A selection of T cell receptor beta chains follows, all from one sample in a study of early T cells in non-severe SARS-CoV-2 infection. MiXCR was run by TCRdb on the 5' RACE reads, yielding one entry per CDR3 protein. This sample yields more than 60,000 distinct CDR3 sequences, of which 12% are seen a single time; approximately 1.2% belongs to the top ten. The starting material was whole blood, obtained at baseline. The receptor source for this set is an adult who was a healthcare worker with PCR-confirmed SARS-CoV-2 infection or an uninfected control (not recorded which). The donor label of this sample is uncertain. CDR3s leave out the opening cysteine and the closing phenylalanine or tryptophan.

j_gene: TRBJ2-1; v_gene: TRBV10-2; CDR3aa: ASSETREQF
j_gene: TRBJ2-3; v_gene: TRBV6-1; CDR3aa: ASTRDRADTQY
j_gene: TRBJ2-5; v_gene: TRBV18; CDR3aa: ASSPRFGTADQETQY
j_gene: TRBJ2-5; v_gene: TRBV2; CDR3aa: ASSPRRTGQETQY
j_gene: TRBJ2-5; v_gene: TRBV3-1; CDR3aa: ASSQVVQETQY
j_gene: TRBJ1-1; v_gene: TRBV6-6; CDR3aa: ASRRTETEAF
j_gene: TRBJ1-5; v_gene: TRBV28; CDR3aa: ASSFAGTDTGLPQH
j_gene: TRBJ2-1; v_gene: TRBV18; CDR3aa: ASSRLTSYNEQF
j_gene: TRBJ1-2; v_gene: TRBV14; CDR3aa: ASSPQGYGYT
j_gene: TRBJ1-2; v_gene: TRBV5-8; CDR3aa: ASRQRQGLDYGYT
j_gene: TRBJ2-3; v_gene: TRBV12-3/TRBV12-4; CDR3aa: ASRPHNTDTQY
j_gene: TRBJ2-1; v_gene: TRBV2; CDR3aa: ASKPGQVSYNEQF
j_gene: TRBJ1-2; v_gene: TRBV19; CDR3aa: ASRYQAGNYGYT
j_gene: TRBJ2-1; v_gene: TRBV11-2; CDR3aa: ASSRDSSYNEQF
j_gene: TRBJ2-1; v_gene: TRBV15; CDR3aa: ATSRGLAGGPDIHEQF
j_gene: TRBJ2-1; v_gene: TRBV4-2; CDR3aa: ASSQAGLAGPSSYNEQF
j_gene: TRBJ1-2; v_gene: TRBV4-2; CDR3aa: ASSQDWNRGNYGYT
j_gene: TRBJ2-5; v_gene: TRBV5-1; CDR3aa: ASRATGTKKTQY
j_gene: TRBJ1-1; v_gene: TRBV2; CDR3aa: ASRDTGMNTEAF
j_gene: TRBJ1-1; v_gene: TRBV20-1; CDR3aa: SARDWQKQNTEAF
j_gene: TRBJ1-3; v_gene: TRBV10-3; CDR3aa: AISEQGAGNTIY
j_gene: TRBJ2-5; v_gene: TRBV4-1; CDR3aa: ASSQAGQKKETQY
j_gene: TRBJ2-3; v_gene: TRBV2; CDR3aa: ASREAPWTDTQY
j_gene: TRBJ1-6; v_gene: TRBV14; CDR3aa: ASSQHPHSPLH
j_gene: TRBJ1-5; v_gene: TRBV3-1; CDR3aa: ASSQMGDQPQH
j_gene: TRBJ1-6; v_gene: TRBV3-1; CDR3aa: ASSQGWAAGSPLH
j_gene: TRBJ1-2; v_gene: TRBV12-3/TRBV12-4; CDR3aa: ARTANYGYT
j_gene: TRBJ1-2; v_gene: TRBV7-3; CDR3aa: ASSSSVLTGTGNYGYT
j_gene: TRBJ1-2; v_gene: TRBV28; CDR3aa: ASSLSVHGYT
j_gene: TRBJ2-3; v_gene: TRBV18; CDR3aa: ASSPGREADTQY
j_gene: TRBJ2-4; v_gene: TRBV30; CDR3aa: AWTRGPKNIQY
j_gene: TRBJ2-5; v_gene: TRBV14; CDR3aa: ASRKGRQETQY
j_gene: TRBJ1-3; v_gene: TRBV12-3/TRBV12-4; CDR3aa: ASSLMAKLSGNTIY
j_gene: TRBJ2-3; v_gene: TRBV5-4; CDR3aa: ASSLHGLKANTQY
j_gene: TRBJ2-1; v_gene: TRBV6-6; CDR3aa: ASSAPRGHSYNEQF
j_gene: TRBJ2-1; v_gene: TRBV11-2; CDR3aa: ASSPGIGGRDEQF
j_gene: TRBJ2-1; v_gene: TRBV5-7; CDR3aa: ASSILPGLAVVVAYNEQF
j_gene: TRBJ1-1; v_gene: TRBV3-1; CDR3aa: ASSQASRALNTEAF
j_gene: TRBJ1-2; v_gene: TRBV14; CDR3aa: ASSARPGAFGYT
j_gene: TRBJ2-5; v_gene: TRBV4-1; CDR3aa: ASSQRSLMETQY
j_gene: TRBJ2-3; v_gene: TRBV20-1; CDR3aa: SAVRADTQY
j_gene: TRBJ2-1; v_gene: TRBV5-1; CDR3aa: ASSFIGGLYNEQF
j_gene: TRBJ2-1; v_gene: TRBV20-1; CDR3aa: SAREGAGGEF
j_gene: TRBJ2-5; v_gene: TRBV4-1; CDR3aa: ASSQVWGRAQETQY
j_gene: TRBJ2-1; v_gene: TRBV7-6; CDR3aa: ASSSQAGGSYNEQF
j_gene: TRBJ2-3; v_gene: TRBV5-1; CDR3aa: ASSLGGSADTQY
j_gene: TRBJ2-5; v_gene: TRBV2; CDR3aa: ASSPPGLAGDGTQY
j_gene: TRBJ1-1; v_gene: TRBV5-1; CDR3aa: ASNLGSMNTEAF
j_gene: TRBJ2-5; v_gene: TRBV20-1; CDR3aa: SARVTTSSQETQY
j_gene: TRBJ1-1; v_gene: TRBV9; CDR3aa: ASSPTGISMNTEAF
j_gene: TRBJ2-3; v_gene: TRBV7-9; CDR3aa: ASSRNQGLSGTDTQY
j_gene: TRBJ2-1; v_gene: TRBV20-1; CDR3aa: SARPAGGPISSNEQF
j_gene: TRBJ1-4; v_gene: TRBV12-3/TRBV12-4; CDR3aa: ASSRQGWNEKLF
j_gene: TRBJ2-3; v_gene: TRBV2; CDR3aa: ASMGTSGGADTQY